One sample yielded the 26 T cell receptor beta chains listed below, sequenced in a study of shared clonotypes between healthy human individuals. Generated by immunoSEQ multiplex PCR, the TCRdb table keeps only in-frame clones and is missing some. The sample consists of 1,500,000 or so clones, 98% of them appearing once. Input material: naive CD4+ T cells sorted from blood. The sample's subset: CD45RA+ positively selected. Receptors originate from a man aged 25 to 45 in good health.

This sequence joins TRBV4-1 and TRBJ2-6; 8 positions agree with TRBD1. CDR3 length: 17 amino acids. Losses at the gene ends were 1 base for V and 1 base for J; bases not matched to a gene: 3. Looked up from germline, CDR1 is MGHRA and CDR2 is YSYEKL. CDR3 sequence reads: CASSQGTGISGANVLTF. The CDR3 DNA sequence: TGCGCCAGCAGCCAAGGGACAGGGATATCTGGGGCCAACGTCCTGACTTTC.

This chain joins TRBV25-1 and TRBJ2-3; D is unclear. Germline loops: CDR1 MGHDK, CDR2 SYGVNS. This CDR3 contains 13 residues. V lost 2 bases and J lost 5, with 8 bases in between. CDR3: CASSETGLDTQYF. DNA for the CDR3: TGTGCCAGCAGTGAAACGGGCTTAGATACGCAGTATTTT. Together with reference TRBV25-1 and TRBJ2-3, the CDR3 gives the full variable domain: EADIYQTPRYLVIGTGKKITLECSQTMGHDKMYWYQQDPGMELHLIHYSYGVNSTEKGDLSSESTVSRIRTEHFPLTLESARPSHTSQYLCASSETGLDTQYFGPGTRLTVL.

V gene TRBV9 combines with J gene TRBJ1-1, with D hard to call. Germline values: CDR1 SGDLS, CDR2 YYNGEE. Trimming removed 0 bases from V and 4 bases from J, with 7 bases in between. The CDR3 is 13 residues long. CDR3 region: CASSVGQATEAFF. In DNA form, the CDR3 reads TGTGCCAGCAGCGTAGGGCAGGCCACTGAAGCTTTCTTT.

The chain recombines TRBV9 with TRBJ2-1; TRBD2 agrees at 7 bases. J lost 5 bases, V lost 0 bases, and 11 bases had no gene match. The germline V gene encodes CDR1 SGDLS and CDR2 YYNGEE. CDR3 length: 17 amino acids. The DNA of the CDR3 is TGTGCCAGCAGCGTAGGTACTGGCGGGAGTCGACACAATGAGCAGTTCTTC. This gives the protein CASSVGTGGSRHNEQFF.

The chain combines TRBV11-3 with TRBJ2-7; 7 nucleotides agree with TRBD1. Germline CDR1 and CDR2: SGHNT and YENEEA. Trimming removed 5 bases from V and 5 bases from J; junction bases left unmatched: 3. This CDR3 spans 12 amino acids. CDR3: CASSLTGDEQYF. CDR3 DNA: TGTGCCAGCAGCCTCACAGGGGACGAGCAGTACTTC.

CDR3 residues: CASSLQWGASDGYTF. The CDR3 DNA reads as TGCGCCAGCAGCTTGCAATGGGGGGCGAGTGATGGCTACACCTTC. The rearrangement uses TRBV5-1 and TRBJ1-2, with D possibly matching TRBD1 (6 bases). The germline V gene has CDR1 SGHRS and CDR2 YFSETQ. Trimming took off 1 base at V and 6 bases at J, with 16 bases between the two ends. The CDR3 is 15 residues long.

This sequence joins TRBV4-1 and TRBJ1-3; D gene ambiguous. Trimming shortened V by 4 bases and J by 0 bases, and 10 bases separated the two germline ends. The germline CDR1 and CDR2 sequences are MGHRA and YSYEKL. The CDR3 is 15 amino acids. CDR3 protein: CASSPAWSSGNTIYF. In DNA, the CDR3 is TGCGCCAGCAGCCCCGCTTGGAGCTCTGGAAACACCATATATTTT.

The V call is TRBV10-1, the J call TRBJ2-1, with 8 bases that match TRBD1. The germline CDR1 and CDR2 sequences are WNHNN and SYGVQD (reference sequence). J was trimmed by 0 bases and V by 5 bases; bases with no gene match: 3. The CDR3 has 15 residues. The CDR3 loop reads CASSTDRGSYNEQFF. CDR3 sequence (DNA): TGCGCCAGCAGTACAGACAGGGGCTCCTACAATGAGCAGTTCTTC.

With respect to this clone: The sample holds other DNA sequences that translate to the same CDR3. The rearrangement links TRBV18 to TRBJ2-7; 8 bases line up with TRBD2. The length of the CDR3 is 15 residues. With 2 bases clipped from V and 1 base from J, the junction kept 4 bases outside the gene matches. Germline V gene data show CDR1 as KGHSH and CDR2 as LQKENI. CDR3 sequence reads: CASSPGTRSSYEQYF. DNA for the CDR3: TGTGCCAGCTCACCAGGGACTAGATCGTCCTACGAGCAGTACTTC.

The V call is TRBV30, the J call TRBJ2-5; D uncertain. The length of the CDR3 is 13 residues. The V gene's germline CDR1 is GTSNPN and CDR2 SVGIG (reference sequence). The ends were cut back, 0 bases at V and 2 bases at J, with 7 bases in the middle. CDR3 sequence: CAWSVQRQETQYF. The CDR3 region has the DNA TGTGCCTGGAGTGTACAAAGACAAGAGACCCAGTACTTC.

CDR3 sequence (DNA): TGCGCCAGCAGCTTCCGATGGGGTAACTATGGCTACACCTTC. Its translation is CASSFRWGNYGYTF. The chain employs TRBV5-1 and TRBJ1-2; D not resolved. The germline CDR1 and CDR2 sequences are SGHRS and YFSETQ. V was cut by 2 bases and J by 1 base, with 9 bases left in between. This CDR3 region has 14 residues.

The CDR3 bases are TGTGCCATCAGTCGCTTTATCGGGACCGGGGAGCTGTTTTTT. It translates to CAISRFIGTGELFF. The rearrangement uses TRBV10-3 and TRBJ2-2; D gene uncertain. The V gene's germline CDR1 is ENHRY and CDR2 SYGVKD. Trimming took off 5 bases at V and 5 bases at J, with 12 bases between the two ends. The CDR3 runs 14 residues.

The rearrangement uses TRBV11-2 and TRBJ2-7, with D uncertain. Germline CDR1 and CDR2: SGHAT and FQNNGV. The CDR3 runs to 13 residues. V lost 4 bases to trimming and J lost 7 bases, with 14 bases between them. The CDR3 region is CASSSQSVLEQYF. The CDR3, as DNA: TGTGCCAGCAGCTCGCAGAGTGTCCTGGAGCAGTACTTC.

The chain employs TRBV6-5 and TRBJ2-1; 7 nucleotides agree with TRBD2. V lost 6 bases and J lost 6; bases outside the gene matches: 5. From germline, CDR1 is MNHEY and CDR2 SVGAGI. The CDR3 runs 13 residues. CDR3 sequence reads: CASRLLAVNEQFF. CDR3 DNA: TGTGCCAGCAGGTTGCTAGCGGTCAATGAGCAGTTCTTC.

The J gene is TRBJ2-3, the V gene TRBV2; D gene unclear. Germline values: CDR1 SNHLY, CDR2 FYNNEI. The ends were cut back, 10 bases at V and 0 bases at J, with 14 bases in the middle. CDR3 length equals 14 residues. In DNA form, the CDR3 reads TGTGCCACCAGAGGTAGTCCTAGCACAGATACGCAGTATTTT. It encodes CATRGSPSTDTQYF.

The rearrangement joins TRBV7-8 to TRBJ1-2, with TRBD1 matching 8 bases. Germline CDR1 is SGHVS and CDR2 is FQNEAQ. V dropped 1 base and J dropped 3; count of bases not matched to a gene: 4. This CDR3 is built from 15 residues. CDR3 sequence reads: CASSLGGQGDYGYTF. The CDR3 DNA is TGTGCCAGCAGCTTAGGCGGACAGGGAGACTATGGCTACACCTTC.

The V gene is TRBV14, the J gene TRBJ2-5; D is ambiguous. Trimming stripped 2 bases from V and 3 bases from J, with 4 bases between. This CDR3 has 12 amino acids. Germline V gene data show CDR1 as SGHDN and CDR2 as FVKESK. CDR3 protein: CASSQREETQYF. CDR3 nucleotide sequence: TGTGCCAGCAGCCAACGGGAAGAGACCCAGTACTTC.

This chain connects TRBV28 to TRBJ1-5; D is ambiguous. Germline CDR1 is MDHEN and CDR2 is SYDVKM. CDR3 length: 15 residues. V lost 7 bases to trimming and J lost 3 bases, with 16 bases between them. As DNA, the CDR3 is TGTGCCAGCACCCCGCCACAGATTTTCAATCAGCCCCAGCATTTT. This encodes CASTPPQIFNQPQHF.

In the case of this clone: An end of the junction does not agree with germline; a read error may underlie this. The chain combines TRBV7-7 with TRBJ2-3; D is unclear. The CDR3 runs 11 residues. Germline loops: CDR1 SSHAT, CDR2 FNYEAQ (reference sequence). The CDR3 loop reads CASSLFDTQYF. The CDR3 coding sequence is TGTGCTAGCAGCTTATTCGATACGCAGTATTTT.

For the CDR3, the DNA is TGTGCCAGCAGCCCGCGAACGGCGATCGTGCAGTTCTTC. This translates into CASSPRTAIVQFF. The chain has TRBV11-2 and TRBJ2-1; D not certain. V gave up 5 bases and J gave up 12 bases, with 17 bases separating them. Germline loops: CDR1 SGHAT, CDR2 FQNNGV. This CDR3 contains 13 residues. The entire variable domain, with the rest obtained from reference TRBV11-2 and TRBJ2-1, is as follows: EAGVAQSPRYKIIEKRQSVAFWCNPISGHATLYWYQQILGQGPKLLIQFQNNGVVDDSQLPKDRFSAERLKGVDSTLKIQPAKLEDSAVYLCASSPRTAIVQFFGPGTRLTVL.

The chain uses TRBV19 and TRBJ2-1; possibly TRBD1 or TRBD2 for D (5 bases each). V was shortened by 7 bases and J by 0 bases, with 13 bases between the two germline ends. The CDR3 extends over 15 amino acids. Germline V gives CDR1 LNHDA, CDR2 SQIVND (reference sequence). CDR3 DNA sequence: TGTGCCAGTACGGACGGGGCGAGCTCCTACAATGAGCAGTTCTTC. Translated: CASTDGASSYNEQFF.

On this clone itself: This CDR3 is also generated by other DNA sequences in the sample. The chain has TRBV18 and TRBJ2-5; TRBD2 matches 11 bases. Per the germline V gene, CDR1 is KGHSH and CDR2 is LQKENI. CDR3 length: 15 residues. Losses at the gene ends were 3 bases for V and 1 base for J; bases not matched to a gene: 1. CDR3 DNA: TGTGCCAGCTCACCCGGGACTAGCGGCCAAGAGACCCAGTACTTC. It encodes CASSPGTSGQETQYF.

This chain uses TRBV11-3 with TRBJ2-3; D not resolved. Germline V gene sequence: CDR1 SGHNT, CDR2 YENEEA. The CDR3 sequence is 13 residues long. V was shortened by 4 bases and J by 2 bases, with 7 bases between the two germline ends. The CDR3 reads CASSSSYTDTQYF. CDR3 coding DNA: TGTGCCAGCAGCTCCTCCTACACAGATACGCAGTATTTT.

The gene calls are TRBV6-4 and TRBJ2-3; TRBD2 agrees at 9 bases. This CDR3 region has 14 residues. Germline V gene sequence: CDR1 MRHNA, CDR2 SNTAGT. V was pared by 8 bases and J by 0 bases, with 3 bases of the junction left unmatched. CDR3 in amino acids: CASSSGVSTDTQYF. The CDR3 coding sequence is TGTGCCAGCTCTAGCGGGGTTAGCACAGATACGCAGTATTTT.

This rearrangement joins TRBV10-1 to TRBJ2-2; 8 bases fit TRBD1. There are 16 residues in the CDR3. Looked up from germline, CDR1 is WNHNN and CDR2 is SYGVQD (reference sequence). V shed 4 bases, J shed 0 bases, and the junction held 4 bases outside the gene matches. CDR3: CASSGGQAPNTGELFF. The DNA of the CDR3 is TGCGCCAGCAGTGGGGGACAGGCCCCGAACACCGGGGAGCTGTTTTTT.

The chain recombines TRBV18 with TRBJ2-2; 9 nucleotides line up with TRBD1. The germline V gene encodes CDR1 KGHSH and CDR2 LQKENI. This CDR3 is 17 amino acids long. Unmatched junction bases numbered 9, after V lost 3 bases and J lost 4 bases. The CDR3 region is CASSPKNRGRGTGELFF. The CDR3 DNA follows: TGTGCCAGCTCACCGAAAAACAGGGGGCGAGGCACCGGGGAGCTGTTTTTT.